This T cell receptor (beta chain) was obtained from a study of cytomegalovirus exposure and HLA in healthy donors. Points from the study as a whole: In vitro data verified a few CMV-associated chains as specific for CMV antigens. A list of 150 to 200 TCR beta chains associated with cytomegalovirus was given.

About this clone itself: Its antigen is currently unknown.

In the PCR, 60 Vbeta and 13 Jbeta primers were used. Sequencing used immunoSEQ multiplex PCR; TCRdb keeps in-frame clones, though not all of them. The sample has over 100,000 clones, 66% seen once. This receptor was taken from a man between 18 and 29 years old in good health and CMV-seronegative. The sequencing input was PBMCs.

The CDR3 here is CASSQTGGLGETQYF. The CDR3, as DNA: TGTGCCAGCAGCCAGACAGGGGGCCTGGGAGAGACCCAGTACTTC. J is TRBJ2-5 and V is TRBV14; 10 nucleotides agree with TRBD1. Losses at the gene ends were 3 bases for V and 4 bases for J; bases not matched to a gene: 5. The CDR3 has 15 amino acids. Germline V CDR1 and CDR2: SGHDN, FVKESK. The variable domain in full, completed from reference TRBV14 and TRBJ2-5, reads EAGVTQFPSHSVIEKGQTVTLRCDPISGHDNLYWYRRVMGKEIKFLLHFVKESKQDESGMPNNRFLAERTGGTYSTLKVQPAELEDSGVYFCASSQTGGLGETQYFGPGTRLLVL.